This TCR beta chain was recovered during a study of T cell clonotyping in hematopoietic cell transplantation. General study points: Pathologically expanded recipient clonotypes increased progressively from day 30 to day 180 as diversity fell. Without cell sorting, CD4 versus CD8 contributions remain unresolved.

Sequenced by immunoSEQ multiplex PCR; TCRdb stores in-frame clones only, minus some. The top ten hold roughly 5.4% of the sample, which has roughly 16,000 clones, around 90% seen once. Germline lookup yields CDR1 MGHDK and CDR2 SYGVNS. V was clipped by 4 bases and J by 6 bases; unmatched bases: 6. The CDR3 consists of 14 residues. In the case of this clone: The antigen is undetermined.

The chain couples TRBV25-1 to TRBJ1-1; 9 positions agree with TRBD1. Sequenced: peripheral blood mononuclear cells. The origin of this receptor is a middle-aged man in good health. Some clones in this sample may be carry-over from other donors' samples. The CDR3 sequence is CASSGTGQGSEAFF. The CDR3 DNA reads TGTGCCAGCAGTGGCACGGGACAGGGATCTGAAGCTTTCTTT.